These 18 T cell receptor beta chains originate from one sample sequenced in a study of T cell changes during pregnancy in multiple sclerosis. The assay was immunoSEQ multiplex PCR, and TCRdb's table has in-frame clones only and misses some. This sample yields tens of thousands of clones, of which around nine tenths are seen a single time; approximately 0.4% belongs to the top ten. Source: CD4+ T cells from peripheral blood mononuclear cells, taken in the third trimester of pregnancy. These TCRs come from a female donor with multiple sclerosis, enrolled in a pregnancy study.

The chain employs TRBV5-4 and TRBJ2-4, with D tentatively TRBD1 (6 bases). The V gene's germline CDR1 is SGHNT and CDR2 YYREEE (reference sequence). This CDR3 spans 14 amino acids. Trimming pared 0 bases from V and 8 bases from J, leaving 12 bases between. The CDR3 region is CASSLDAGVHIQYF. The CDR3 DNA reads TGTGCCAGCAGCTTGGATGCAGGGGTTCACATTCAGTACTTC.

This clone was seen once. The J gene is TRBJ2-1, the V gene TRBV4-2; 8 nucleotides agree with TRBD2. CDR1 LGHNA and CDR2 YNFKEQ come from the germline V gene. This CDR3 is built from 14 residues. Losses at the gene ends were 3 bases for V and 6 bases for J; bases not matched to a gene: 4. CDR3 loop: CASSQHGTSNEQFF. CDR3 DNA sequence: TGTGCCAGCAGCCAGCACGGGACTAGCAATGAGCAGTTCTTC.

Remarks on this clone: A junction boundary mismatches the germline segment, possibly from a read error. The chain recombines TRBV5-3 with TRBJ1-1; D gene unclear. TRBV5-3 is marked as an open reading frame, function uncertain. The CDR3 is 13 residues long. For the CDR3, the DNA is TGTGCCAGCAGCTTCCTCCCGAACACTGAAGCTTTCTTT. Protein product: CASSFLPNTEAFF.

This clone was counted a single time. The rearrangement joins TRBV7-9 to TRBJ2-7; TRBD1 might be the D (6 bases). Germline CDR1 reads SEHNR; CDR2 reads FQNEAQ (reference sequence). V was pared by 2 bases and J by 5 bases, with 10 bases between. This CDR3 contains 13 residues. CDR3 nucleotides: TGTGCCAGCAGCTTAAGAAGGGGGAACGAGCAGTACTTC. Translation gives CASSLRRGNEQYF. Variable domain in full (rest from reference TRBV7-9 and TRBJ2-7): DTGVSQNPRHKITKRGQNVTFRCDPISEHNRLYWYRQTLGQGPEFLTYFQNEAQLEKSRLLSDRFSAERPKGSFSTLEIQRTEQGDSAMYLCASSLRRGNEQYFGPGTRLTVT.

V gene TRBV11-2 combines with J gene TRBJ2-7, with 8 bases aligning to TRBD1. Germline-derived CDR1 and CDR2 are SGHAT and FQNNGV. Losses at the gene ends were 5 bases for V and 5 bases for J; bases not matched to a gene: 11. The CDR3 has 15 residues. CDR3 in amino acids: CASSPRTGKSNEQYF. DNA for the CDR3: TGTGCCAGCAGCCCCCGGACAGGGAAAAGCAACGAGCAGTACTTC. The variable domain in full, completed from reference TRBV11-2 and TRBJ2-7, reads EAGVAQSPRYKIIEKRQSVAFWCNPISGHATLYWYQQILGQGPKLLIQFQNNGVVDDSQLPKDRFSAERLKGVDSTLKIQPAKLEDSAVYLCASSPRTGKSNEQYFGPGTRLTVT.

The chain employs TRBV2 and TRBJ2-7, with TRBD2 matching 8 bases. The V segment lost 4 bases and the J segment 11 bases; nucleotides outside the gene matches: 7. This CDR3 has 12 amino acids. Looked up from germline, CDR1 is SNHLY and CDR2 is FYNNEI. CDR3 in DNA: TGTGCCAGCAGTGGGTCGGGACTAGAGGAGTACTTC. It encodes CASSGSGLEEYF.

The chain is built from TRBV5-1 and TRBJ1-3, with 7 bases that match TRBD1. V dropped 3 bases and J dropped 4; count of bases not matched to a gene: 7. The CDR3 extends over 15 amino acids. The germline CDR1 and CDR2 sequences are SGHRS and YFSETQ. CDR3 bases: TGCGCCAGCAGCTCCGGGACAGTTCAGGGAAACACCATATATTTT. As protein: CASSSGTVQGNTIYF.

The gene calls are TRBV30 and TRBJ1-2; 7 nucleotides agree with TRBD1. Germline V gene lookup returns CDR1 GTSNPN and CDR2 SVGIG (reference sequence). V shed 8 bases, J shed 2 bases, and the junction held 8 bases outside the gene matches. This CDR3 comprises 13 residues. CDR3 protein: CAGGQQTNYGYTF. CDR3 nucleotide sequence: TGTGCCGGGGGACAGCAGACGAACTATGGCTACACCTTC.

The rearrangement joins TRBV7-3 to TRBJ2-6, with 8 bases identical to TRBD1. This CDR3 has 17 residues. V dropped 5 bases and J dropped 4; count of bases not matched to a gene: 10. Germline lookup yields CDR1 SGHTA and CDR2 FQGTGA. The CDR3 nucleotides are TGTGCCAGCAGCCGGGGGACAGGTGAATGGGGGGCCAACGTCCTGACTTTC. This translates into CASSRGTGEWGANVLTF.

This clone was counted only a few times. The genes are TRBV7-2 and TRBJ1-1; no reliable D call. Trimming removed 5 bases from V and 1 base from J, with 8 bases in between. The CDR3 is 13 amino acids. CDR1 and CDR2 (germline): SGHTA, FQGNSA. CDR3 loop: CASSAAQNTEAFF. The CDR3 DNA reads as TGTGCCAGCAGCGCCGCGCAGAACACTGAAGCTTTCTTT.

The gene calls are TRBV5-1 and TRBJ2-5; TRBD1 agrees at 10 bases. The CDR3 runs 15 residues. Germline V gene sequence: CDR1 SGHRS, CDR2 YFSETQ. J lost 5 bases, V lost 3 bases, and 7 bases had no gene match. Here the CDR3 DNA reads TGCGCCAGCAGCTCGGAGACAGGGGGCGCGGAGACCCAGTACTTC. Its protein is CASSSETGGAETQYF.

V usage is TRBV29-1 and J usage is TRBJ1-1; 8 bases are a match to TRBD1. This CDR3 is built from 11 residues. Germline V gene lookup returns CDR1 SQVTM and CDR2 ANQGSEA. V lost 7 bases and J lost 9; bases outside the gene matches: 7. The CDR3 reads CSANGQGKAFF. For the CDR3, the DNA is TGCAGCGCAAACGGACAGGGTAAAGCTTTCTTT. Combining the CDR3 with reference TRBV29-1 and TRBJ1-1 gives the whole variable domain SAVISQKPSRDICQRGTSLTIQCQVDSQVTMMFWYRQQPGQSLTLIATANQGSEATYESGFVIDKFPISRPNLTFSTLTVSNMSPEDSSIYLCSANGQGKAFFGQGTRLTVV.

The genes are TRBV6-5 and TRBJ2-2, with D tentatively TRBD1 (5 bases). Germline values: CDR1 MNHEY, CDR2 SVGAGI. This CDR3 comprises 13 residues. V was trimmed by 5 bases and J by 5 bases, leaving 9 bases between them. CDR3 in amino acids: CASSNTGTGELFF. The CDR3 DNA sequence: TGTGCCAGCAGTAACACAGGAACCGGGGAGCTGTTTTTT.

The chain carries TRBV19 and TRBJ2-7; weak D call: TRBD1 (6 bases). The CDR3 has 12 residues. Trimming took off 3 bases at V and 6 bases at J, with 9 bases between the two ends. CDR1 is LNHDA, CDR2 SQIVND, per germline (reference sequence). The CDR3 DNA reads as TGTGCCAGTAGTATTTCAGGGGCCGAGCAGTACTTC. Amino acids: CASSISGAEQYF.

The chain uses TRBV6-4 and TRBJ1-3, with TRBD1 matching 7 bases. The CDR3 runs to 17 residues. Trimming cost V 2 bases and J 6 bases; bases outside gene matches: 13. Germline assignment: CDR1 MRHNA and CDR2 SNTAGT. In nucleotides, the CDR3 is TGTGCCAGCAGTGACCAGGGCCGGGACAGCCGACTAAACACCATATATTTT. It is translated as CASSDQGRDSRLNTIYF.

The rearrangement links TRBV4-2 to TRBJ2-3; TRBD2 aligns across 8 bases. CDR3 size: 16 residues. CDR1 and CDR2 from the germline V gene are LGHNA and YNFKEQ. V was clipped by 1 base and J by 0 bases; unmatched bases: 3. Here the CDR3 reads CASSQGASGSTDTQYF. CDR3 nucleotide sequence: TGTGCCAGCAGCCAAGGGGCTAGCGGGAGCACAGATACGCAGTATTTT.

This chain links TRBV10-3 with TRBJ1-2; a weak D match, TRBD1 (5 bases). Germline V gene sequence: CDR1 ENHRY, CDR2 SYGVKD. The V and J ends lost 0 bases and 6 bases respectively, with 14 bases between them. This CDR3 has 15 residues. CDR3 DNA sequence: TGTGCCATCAGTGAGTCGACTCCGGGGACTCATGGCTACACCTTC. Amino acid sequence: CAISESTPGTHGYTF.

This rearrangement joins TRBV19 to TRBJ1-2; a possible D gene is TRBD1 (5 bases). The germline gives CDR1 LNHDA, CDR2 SQIVND (reference sequence). With 1 base removed from V and 8 bases from J, the gap between germline ends came to 17 bases. This CDR3 comprises 15 residues. Here the CDR3 reads CASSIASGLGRGYTF. The CDR3 DNA reads TGTGCCAGTAGTATAGCCTCGGGACTTGGGCGAGGCTACACCTTC.